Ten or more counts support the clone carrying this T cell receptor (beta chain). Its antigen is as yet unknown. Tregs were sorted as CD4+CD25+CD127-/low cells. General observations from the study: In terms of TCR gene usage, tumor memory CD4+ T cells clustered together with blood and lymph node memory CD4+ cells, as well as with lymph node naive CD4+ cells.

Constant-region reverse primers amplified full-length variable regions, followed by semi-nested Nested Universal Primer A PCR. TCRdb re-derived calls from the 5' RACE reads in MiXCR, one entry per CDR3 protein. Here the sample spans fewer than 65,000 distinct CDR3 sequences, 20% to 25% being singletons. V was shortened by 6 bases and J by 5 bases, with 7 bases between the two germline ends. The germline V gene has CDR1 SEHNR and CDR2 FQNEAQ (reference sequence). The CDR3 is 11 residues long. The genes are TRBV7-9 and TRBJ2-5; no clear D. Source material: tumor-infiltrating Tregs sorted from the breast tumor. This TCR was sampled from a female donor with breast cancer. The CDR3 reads CASRAEETQYF. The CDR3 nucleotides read TGTGCCAGCAGGGCCGAGGAGACCCAGTACTTC. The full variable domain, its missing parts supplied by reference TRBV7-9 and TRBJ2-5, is DTGVSQNPRHKITKRGQNVTFRCDPISEHNRLYWYRQTLGQGPEFLTYFQNEAQLEKSRLLSDRFSAERPKGSFSTLEIQRTEQGDSAMYLCASRAEETQYFGPGTRLLVL.